This T cell receptor (beta chain) was documented in a study of memory CD4+ T cells and cytomegalovirus serostatus. Study context: Donors were healthy Belgian adults, several CMV seropositive and 24 seronegative. Study-level findings and limits: Suggested: most of the CMV-linked TCR signature lies in CD4+ memory cells. Each of approximately 73 CMV-associated TCRbeta sequences occurred in one to five individuals.

With regard to this clone: Its antigen remains unknown.

The sort gate was single viable CD3+CD4+CD8-CD45RO+ cells for memory CD4+ T cells. Sequenced by immunoSEQ multiplex PCR; TCRdb stores in-frame clones only, minus some. The table lists 45,000 to 55,000 clones, 70% to 80% of them singletons. The sequence derives from an adult in good health and CMV-seronegative. Sequenced material: memory CD4+ T cells from blood.

The CDR3 region is CASSPTRLAGFQETQYF. The CDR3, as DNA: TGCGCCAGCAGCCCAACAAGACTAGCGGGGTTCCAAGAGACCCAGTACTTC. The chain is built from TRBV4-1 and TRBJ2-5; 11 nucleotides agree with TRBD2. Trimming at V came to 4 bases and at J to 1 base, leaving 8 bases not matched to a gene. CDR3 length: 17 amino acids. Germline V gene sequence: CDR1 MGHRA, CDR2 YSYEKL.